A single sample gave rise to the 17 T cell receptor beta chains below, sequenced in a study of blood T cell repertoires in COVID-19. Sequencing was performed with immunoSEQ multiplex PCR; in TCRdb, only in-frame clones are kept and a portion is missing. This sample carries around 140,000 clones, 70% to 90% of them seen once, and the ten largest clones take approximately 2%. Sequenced sample: peripheral blood. The source is a man between 65 and 79 years old with acute or convalescent COVID-19.

This chain uses TRBV27 with TRBJ1-2; TRBD1 might be the D (5 bases). V shed 3 bases and J shed 5 bases, with 13 bases lying between them. The length of the CDR3 is 14 residues. Germline lookup yields CDR1 MNHEY and CDR2 SMNVEV (reference sequence). CDR3 amino acids: CASSFVGARYGYTF. CDR3 in DNA: TGTGCCAGCAGTTTCGTTGGGGCGCGGTATGGCTACACCTTC.

This chain connects TRBV7-2 to TRBJ1-2; possibly TRBD1 for D (6 bases). The CDR3 is 15 residues long. Deletions cut 4 bases from V and 0 bases from J, with 12 bases between. Germline V gene sequence: CDR1 SGHTA, CDR2 FQGNSA. CDR3 amino acids: CASSYDTGPNYGYTF. CDR3 nucleotide sequence: TGTGCCAGCAGCTACGACACAGGGCCTAACTATGGCTACACCTTC. Supplemented by reference TRBV7-2 and TRBJ1-2, the full variable domain reads GAGVSQSPSNKVTEKGKDVELRCDPISGHTALYWYRQSLGQGLEFLIYFQGNSAPDKSGLPSDRFSAERTGGSVSTLTIQRTQQEDSAVYLCASSYDTGPNYGYTFGSGTRLTVV.

V and J are TRBV5-5 and TRBJ2-7, with 9 positions matching TRBD1. With V trimmed by 3 bases and J by 2 bases, 9 bases remained unmatched. The length of the CDR3 is 16 residues. Germline V gene sequence: CDR1 SGHKS, CDR2 YYEKEE (reference sequence). CDR3 nucleotides: TGTGCCAGCAGCTGGGTCCCGGGACAGGGAGCCTACGAGCAGTACTTC. This gives the protein CASSWVPGQGAYEQYF.

CDR3 amino acids: CASSQEPEEQFF. CDR3 sequence (DNA): TGTGCCAGCAGCCAAGAACCCGAGGAGCAGTTCTTC. The rearrangement uses TRBV14 and TRBJ2-1; D is undetermined. This CDR3 is 12 amino acids long. V gave up 0 bases and J gave up 10 bases, with 7 bases separating them. CDR1 and CDR2 (germline): SGHDN, FVKESK.

This clone has just one count. The rearrangement joins TRBV5-5 to TRBJ2-1; 9 positions match TRBD1. The trim removed 3 bases at V and 5 bases at J, leaving 9 bases unmatched. The CDR3 contains 16 residues. Germline V gene sequence: CDR1 SGHKS, CDR2 YYEKEE (reference sequence). Here the CDR3 DNA reads TGTGCCAGCAGCTGGTTTTCGGGACAGGGTCACAATGAGCAGTTCTTC. The encoded protein is CASSWFSGQGHNEQFF.

The V and J genes are TRBV4-1 and TRBJ2-1; 10 nucleotides line up with TRBD2. This CDR3 is 15 amino acids long. The junction had 11 bases not matched to a gene; V was cut back by 8 bases and J by 7 bases. Germline V lookup: CDR1 MGHRA, CDR2 YSYEKL. CDR3 amino acids: CASGALAGVRNEQFF. The CDR3 nucleotides are TGCGCCAGCGGGGCTCTAGCGGGAGTCCGGAATGAGCAGTTCTTC.

J is TRBJ2-1 and V is TRBV20-1; D is unresolved. Germline V gene lookup returns CDR1 DFQATT and CDR2 SNEGSKA (reference sequence). Deletions cut 1 base from V and 8 bases from J, with 6 bases between. The CDR3 sequence is 11 residues long. The CDR3 sequence: CSARAFDEQFF. The CDR3 DNA reads as TGCAGTGCTAGAGCTTTCGATGAGCAGTTCTTC.

The V call is TRBV7-9, the J call TRBJ2-7; 10 nucleotides match TRBD2. V was pared by 4 bases and J by 3 bases, with 3 bases of the junction left unmatched. The V gene's germline CDR1 is SEHNR and CDR2 FQNEAQ (reference sequence). The CDR3 is made up of 14 amino acids. This CDR3 reads CASSSRLAGYEQYF. The CDR3 nucleotides read TGTGCCAGCAGCTCGAGACTAGCGGGCTACGAGCAGTACTTC.

This clone was picked up a small number of times. The chain is built from TRBV7-9 and TRBJ2-7; 15 bases agree with TRBD2. V was clipped by 4 bases and J by 7 bases; unmatched bases: 8. From germline, CDR1 is SEHNR and CDR2 FQNEAQ (reference sequence). The CDR3 runs 16 residues. This CDR3 reads CASSWGLAGGSGEQYF. The CDR3 nucleotides read TGTGCCAGCAGCTGGGGACTAGCGGGAGGTTCGGGGGAGCAGTACTTC.

The chain is built from TRBV19 and TRBJ1-2, with 11 positions matching TRBD1. CDR1 and CDR2 (germline): LNHDA, SQIVND (reference sequence). The CDR3 is 17 amino acids. The trim removed 4 bases at V and 6 bases at J, leaving 13 bases unmatched. CDR3 nucleotides: TGTGCCAGTAGTAAACCCGGACAGGGGGCAACCCTGCATGGCTACACCTTC. It encodes CASSKPGQGATLHGYTF.

The chain couples TRBV5-1 to TRBJ1-1; TRBD1 might be the D (6 bases). The CDR3 is made up of 13 amino acids. V was pared by 6 bases and J by 1 base, with 10 bases between. Germline V gives CDR1 SGHRS, CDR2 YFSETQ. The CDR3 region is CASKWGQNTEAFF. The CDR3 bases are TGCGCCAGCAAATGGGGGCAGAACACTGAAGCTTTCTTT.

Only one count was recorded for this clone. The chain joins TRBV2 to TRBJ1-4; no clear D gene. This CDR3 is 14 amino acids long. Germline CDR1 reads SNHLY; CDR2 reads FYNNEI. V dropped 6 bases and J dropped 7 bases, with 15 bases sitting between them. The CDR3 region has the DNA TGTGCCAGCAGAGGAGGCGTGGAGACTGAAAAACTGTTTTTT. This sequence encodes CASRGGVETEKLFF.

The chain recombines TRBV29-1 with TRBJ2-3; 11 bases fit TRBD2. Germline CDR1 is SQVTM and CDR2 is ANQGSEA. The CDR3 runs 17 residues. V gave up 4 bases and J gave up 5 bases; unmatched junction bases: 14. The CDR3 DNA is TGCAGCGTTGCCATATACTTAGCGGGGGGGCCAGGAGATACGCAGTATTTT. Encoded protein: CSVAIYLAGGPGDTQYF.

This clone has more than one count but fewer than ten. V gene TRBV28 combines with J gene TRBJ1-5; no definite D call. Germline-derived CDR1 and CDR2 are MDHEN and SYDVKM. This CDR3 has 12 amino acids. V lost 6 bases, J lost 9 bases, and 12 bases lay in between. Here the CDR3 DNA reads TGTGCCAGCAGACTCCAAACGGGGCCCCAGCATTTT. Protein product: CASRLQTGPQHF.

The genes are TRBV5-6 and TRBJ1-5; maybe TRBD1 (5 bases). Germline CDR1 and CDR2: SGHDT and YYEEEE. V shed 1 base and J shed 4 bases, with 15 bases lying between them. CDR3 size: 16 residues. This chain's CDR3 is CASSLTLTEFNQPQHF. The CDR3 bases are TGTGCCAGCAGCTTGACCCTGACAGAGTTTAATCAGCCCCAGCATTTT.

The chain combines TRBV6-5 with TRBJ2-7, with D perhaps matching TRBD1 (7 bases). Germline lookup yields CDR1 MNHEY and CDR2 SVGAGI. This CDR3 spans 13 amino acids. Trimming took 10 bases from V and 4 from J, leaving 17 bases between them. CDR3 amino acids: CATHGQGGYEQYF. CDR3 bases: TGTGCCACTCACGGCCAGGGGGGATACGAGCAGTACTTC.

The rearrangement links TRBV10-1 to TRBJ1-1; TRBD1 aligns across 9 bases. CDR1 and CDR2 (germline): WNHNN, SYGVQD (reference sequence). V lost 8 bases and J lost 5; bases outside the gene matches: 6. The CDR3 spans 13 residues. The CDR3 sequence: CASSGQGITEAFF. The CDR3 region has the DNA TGCGCCAGCTCCGGACAGGGGATAACTGAAGCTTTCTTT.